This section outlines one T cell receptor (beta chain) sequence together with its context. The V end lost 7 bases, the J end lost 3 bases, and 11 bases lay between the germline ends. The CDR3 has 13 residues. The germline CDR1 and CDR2 sequences are MNHEY and SVGEGT. These data belong to a study of early T cells in non-severe SARS-CoV-2 infection. TCRdb re-called the 5' RACE reads with MiXCR, one entry per CDR3 protein. The sample gives tens of thousands of distinct CDR3 sequences, around 5.4% of which show up once; 5.5% to 7% is in the top ten. The rearrangement joins TRBV6-2 or TRBV6-3 to TRBJ2-3; D is unresolved. Sequences were obtained from whole blood. The sequence derives from an adult who was a healthcare worker with PCR-confirmed SARS-CoV-2 infection or an uninfected control (not recorded which). The CDR3 here is CASKVQGTDTQYF. The CDR3 nucleotides are TGTGCCAGCAAGGTCCAAGGAACAGATACGCAGTATTTT.